One sample yielded the 29 T cell receptor beta chains listed below, sequenced in a study of blood T cell repertoires in COVID-19. TCRdb's table, derived via immunoSEQ multiplex PCR, lists solely in-frame clones and lacks some. The sample holds fewer than 300,000 clones, 90% seen once. What was sequenced was PBMCs or T cells enriched from blood (not recorded which). The receptor set was obtained from a woman aged 25 to 39 who had recovered from COVID-19.

The chain combines TRBV28 with TRBJ2-7; D gene unclear. CDR1 is MDHEN and CDR2 is SYDVKM in the germline V gene. The CDR3 loop spans 12 amino acids. V was cut by 8 bases and J by 2 bases, with 10 bases left in between. CDR3 sequence: CASYRTAYEQYF. The CDR3 DNA is TGTGCCAGCTATCGAACAGCCTACGAGCAGTACTTC.

V usage is TRBV9 and J usage is TRBJ2-1, with 8 positions matching TRBD2. The germline CDR1 and CDR2 sequences are SGDLS and YYNGEE. The CDR3 has 18 amino acids. V shed 0 bases and J 1 base; nucleotides not matched to a gene: 9. This chain's CDR3 is CASSVESHGRGSYNEQFF. CDR3 DNA sequence: TGTGCCAGCAGCGTAGAATCCCACGGGAGGGGGTCCTACAATGAGCAGTTCTTC.

V usage is TRBV5-4 and J usage is TRBJ2-5; TRBD2 agrees at 7 bases. With V trimmed by 0 bases and J by 5 bases, 7 bases remained unmatched. The CDR3 has 15 amino acids. Germline CDR1 and CDR2: SGHNT and YYREEE (reference sequence). CDR3 bases: TGTGCCAGCAGCTTGGCCCCCCGGGGGGAGGAGACCCAGTACTTC. This sequence encodes CASSLAPRGEETQYF.

The gene calls are TRBV15 and TRBJ1-1; 7 bases line up with TRBD1. CDR1 is LNHNV and CDR2 is YYDKDF in the germline V gene (reference sequence). V shed 4 bases and J 3 bases; nucleotides not matched to a gene: 5. The CDR3 has 14 amino acids. The CDR3 DNA sequence: TGTGCCACCAGCACCAGGGGGGAGGACACTGAAGCTTTCTTT. Its protein product is CATSTRGEDTEAFF.

J is TRBJ2-2 and V is TRBV3-1 (or the pseudogene TRBV3-2), with D perhaps matching TRBD2 (6 bases). There are 17 residues in the CDR3. Germline CDR1 LGHDT, CDR2 YNNKEL (reference sequence). Trimming cost V 1 base and J 2 bases, with 14 bases left between them. DNA for the CDR3: TGTGCCAGCAGCCAAGTAGTGGGAGGCCTAAACACCGGGGAGCTGTTTTTT. Translated, it gives CASSQVVGGLNTGELFF.

The rearrangement links TRBV5-1 to TRBJ2-2; weak D call: TRBD1 (6 bases). The ends were cut back, 5 bases at V and 4 bases at J, with 12 bases in the middle. This CDR3 has 14 residues. Germline assignment: CDR1 SGHRS and CDR2 YFSETQ. The CDR3, as DNA: TGCGCCAGCAGTTTCCGGACAGCCACCGGGGAGCTGTTTTTT. Its protein is CASSFRTATGELFF. The complete variable domain, with remaining parts taken from reference TRBV5-1 and TRBJ2-2, reads KAGVTQTPRYLIKTRGQQVTLSCSPISGHRSVSWYQQTPGQGLQFLFEYFSETQRNKGNFPGRFSGRQFSNSRSEMNVSTLELGDSALYLCASSFRTATGELFFGEGSRLTVL.

This chain uses TRBV9 with TRBJ1-6; weak D call: TRBD1 (6 bases). The CDR3 covers 13 residues. In germline, CDR1 is SGDLS, CDR2 YYNGEE. V dropped 3 bases and J dropped 9 bases, with 10 bases sitting between them. This CDR3 is CASSEGQFSPLHF. CDR3 bases: TGTGCCAGCAGCGAAGGACAGTTTTCACCCCTCCACTTT.

The J gene is TRBJ1-4, the V gene TRBV5-1; 7 positions agree with TRBD1. Germline CDR1 and CDR2: SGHRS and YFSETQ. The ends lost 7 bases at V and 4 bases at J; junction bases unmatched: 7. The CDR3 loop spans 14 amino acids. The DNA for the CDR3 is TGCGCCAGCTCACGGGGGACAGATAATGAAAAACTGTTTTTT. It specifies CASSRGTDNEKLFF.

The rearrangement uses TRBV20-1 and TRBJ2-7; possible D gene TRBD2, 5 bases. The length of the CDR3 is 11 residues. Germline V gene data show CDR1 as DFQATT and CDR2 as SNEGSKA (reference sequence). Trimming shortened V by 2 bases and J by 5 bases, and 7 bases separated the two germline ends. The CDR3 DNA is TGCAGTGCTAGAACCGGGGACGAGCAGTACTTC. It yields the protein CSARTGDEQYF.

The J gene is TRBJ2-1, the V gene TRBV7-3; 10 bases line up with TRBD2. Germline lookup yields CDR1 SGHTA and CDR2 FQGTGA. CDR3 size: 17 residues. J gave up 2 bases and V 9 bases, and 13 bases lay outside the gene matches. The CDR3 DNA is TGTGCCAGTTCTAGCTTAGCGGGAGGTGGGGCCTACAATGAGCAGTTCTTC. It specifies CASSSLAGGGAYNEQFF.

The chain recombines TRBV7-2 with TRBJ2-7; 14 bases are a match to TRBD2. Losses at the gene ends were 5 bases for V and 7 bases for J; bases not matched to a gene: 19. In germline, CDR1 is SGHTA, CDR2 FQGNSA. The CDR3 totals 19 residues. The CDR3: CASSKRKGLAGVPGWEQYF. Here the CDR3 DNA reads TGTGCCAGCAGCAAACGTAAGGGACTAGCGGGAGTCCCGGGTTGGGAGCAGTACTTC.

The chain recombines TRBV30 with TRBJ2-3; D not resolved. Trimming pared 7 bases from V and 7 bases from J, leaving 12 bases between. This CDR3 has 11 amino acids. Per germline, CDR1 GTSNPN and CDR2 SVGIG (reference sequence). The CDR3 region is CAFEPVNTQYF. The CDR3, as DNA: TGTGCCTTCGAGCCCGTTAATACGCAGTATTTT.

V usage is TRBV19 and J usage is TRBJ1-5; D perhaps matches TRBD1 (6 bases). The CDR3 is made up of 15 amino acids. From germline, CDR1 is LNHDA and CDR2 SQIVND (reference sequence). Trimming took off 4 bases at V and 4 bases at J, with 14 bases between the two ends. The CDR3 is CASSNNRVKNQPQHF. DNA for the CDR3: TGTGCCAGTAGTAATAACAGGGTTAAGAATCAGCCCCAGCATTTT.

J is TRBJ1-4 and V is TRBV6-5; possible D gene TRBD1, 5 bases. The V and J ends lost 7 bases and 8 bases respectively, with 14 bases between them. Per the germline V gene, CDR1 is MNHEY and CDR2 is SVGAGI. The CDR3 has 13 residues. The CDR3 region has the DNA TGTGCCAGCATAGTCTCGCGGGGGGAAAAACTGTTTTTT. It is translated as CASIVSRGEKLFF.

CDR3 sequence (DNA): TGTGCCAGCAGCTTGGACCAGGGTTTAGATACGCAGTATTTT. Residues: CASSLDQGLDTQYF. The chain uses TRBV5-4 and TRBJ2-3, with a weak D call TRBD1 (5 bases). The CDR3 covers 14 residues. The V gene lost 0 bases and the J gene lost 5 bases, with 10 bases spanning the gap. Germline-derived CDR1 and CDR2 are SGHNT and YYREEE (reference sequence). Together with reference TRBV5-4 and TRBJ2-3, the CDR3 gives the full variable domain: ETGVTQSPTHLIKTRGQQVTLRCSSQSGHNTVSWYQQALGQGPQFIFQYYREEENGRGNFPPRFSGLQFPNYSSELNVNALELDDSALYLCASSLDQGLDTQYFGPGTRLTVL.

The chain uses TRBV27 and TRBJ1-1; D perhaps matches TRBD1 (5 bases). The CDR3 is made up of 15 amino acids. The germline V gene encodes CDR1 MNHEY and CDR2 SMNVEV (reference sequence). Trimming shortened V by 3 bases and J by 0 bases, and 11 bases separated the two germline ends. CDR3 nucleotides: TGTGCCAGCAGTTTGACAGACAGCTTGAACACTGAAGCTTTCTTT. Amino acids: CASSLTDSLNTEAFF.

The chain recombines TRBV24-1 with TRBJ2-3, with 7 bases matching TRBD2. The CDR3 extends over 15 amino acids. The ends lost 4 bases at V and 2 bases at J; junction bases unmatched: 5. The germline CDR1 and CDR2 sequences are KGHDR and SFDVKD. The CDR3 bases are TGTGCCACCAGTGACCCGAGCGGGGTCACAGATACGCAGTATTTT. This encodes CATSDPSGVTDTQYF.

The chain combines TRBV7-6 with TRBJ2-1; 10 bases are shared with TRBD2. The V and J ends lost 1 base and 6 bases, in that order; junction bases with no gene match: 6. The CDR3 is 16 residues long. Germline values: CDR1 SGHVS, CDR2 FNYEAQ. Here the CDR3 DNA reads TGTGCCAGCAGCTTAGAATTCCTAGCGGGGGTCAATGAGCAGTTCTTC. Protein product: CASSLEFLAGVNEQFF.

The chain carries TRBV2 and TRBJ2-2; 12 positions agree with TRBD2. Germline assignment: CDR1 SNHLY and CDR2 FYNNEI. J lost 6 bases, V lost 7 bases, and 6 bases had no gene match. This CDR3 contains 15 residues. The chain's CDR3 is CASNGLAGRSGELFF. The DNA for the CDR3 is TGTGCCAGCAACGGACTAGCGGGAAGGTCCGGGGAGCTGTTTTTT.

J is TRBJ1-3 and V is TRBV5-1, with a weak D call TRBD1 (6 bases). Trimming shortened V by 2 bases and J by 1 base, and 10 bases separated the two germline ends. Germline V gives CDR1 SGHRS, CDR2 YFSETQ. There are 15 residues in the CDR3. CDR3 sequence: CASSLKQGSGNTIYF. In DNA form, the CDR3 reads TGCGCCAGCAGCTTAAAACAGGGTTCTGGAAACACCATATATTTT.

This clone has a single count. V is TRBV20-1 and J is TRBJ2-7, with 13 bases aligning to TRBD2. Germline V lookup: CDR1 DFQATT, CDR2 SNEGSKA (reference sequence). With V trimmed by 3 bases and J by 6 bases, 5 bases remained unmatched. The CDR3 loop spans 14 amino acids. The CDR3 nucleotides read TGCAGTGCTAGTGGCACTAGCGGGAGGGCCGAGCAGTACTTC. Protein product: CSASGTSGRAEQYF.

The chain combines TRBV28 with TRBJ1-1; TRBD1 is a possible D gene (6 bases). V lost 3 bases, J lost 5 bases, and 10 bases lay in between. Germline-derived CDR1 and CDR2 are MDHEN and SYDVKM. There are 13 residues in the CDR3. The CDR3 nucleotides are TGTGCCAGCAGTTTCAGGGGCAGAACTGAAGCTTTCTTT. Its translation is CASSFRGRTEAFF. Filled out from reference TRBV28 and TRBJ1-1, the complete variable domain reads DVKVTQSSRYLVKRTGEKVFLECVQDMDHENMFWYRQDPGLGLRLIYFSYDVKMKEKGDIPEGYSVSREKKERFSLILESASTNQTSMYLCASSFRGRTEAFFGQGTRLTVV.

The gene calls are TRBV6-2 or TRBV6-3 and TRBJ2-3; D is uncertain. Germline V lookup: CDR1 MNHEY, CDR2 SVGEGT. V dropped 6 bases and J dropped 5 bases, with 15 bases sitting between them. The CDR3 is 14 amino acids. The CDR3 DNA reads as TGTGCCAGCAGCCAGAGTAAAGGAGTAGATACGCAGTATTTT. It yields the protein CASSQSKGVDTQYF.

This chain joins TRBV7-6 and TRBJ2-1; 8 bases agree with TRBD2. V was pared by 5 bases and J by 2 bases, with 2 bases of the junction left unmatched. Germline V gene sequence: CDR1 SGHVS, CDR2 FNYEAQ. The CDR3 is 14 residues long. CDR3 DNA sequence: TGTGCCAGCAGCCCGGGACTAGCCTACAATGAGCAGTTCTTC. Translation gives CASSPGLAYNEQFF. The whole variable domain, filled in from reference TRBV7-6 and TRBJ2-1, reads GAGVSQSPRYKVTKRGQDVALRCDPISGHVSLYWYRQALGQGPEFLTYFNYEAQQDKSGLPNDRFSAERPEGSISTLTIQRTEQRDSAMYRCASSPGLAYNEQFFGPGTRLTVL.

CDR3 nucleotide sequence: TGTGCCAGCTCACCAATGCAGGTGGAGACCCAGTACTTC. It is translated as CASSPMQVETQYF. V is TRBV18 and J is TRBJ2-5; no clear D. The V and J ends lost 2 bases and 5 bases respectively, with 9 bases between them. The germline V gene encodes CDR1 KGHSH and CDR2 LQKENI. This CDR3 region has 13 residues.

The CDR3 DNA follows: TGTGCCAGCAGTCCGACAGTTTCCTACGAGCAGTACTTC. The encoded protein is CASSPTVSYEQYF. This chain joins TRBV27 and TRBJ2-7; a possible D gene is TRBD1 (5 bases). CDR1 and CDR2 (germline): MNHEY, SMNVEV (reference sequence). The CDR3 length is 13 residues. V was pared by 5 bases and J by 1 base, with 9 bases between.

The J gene is TRBJ1-2, the V gene TRBV24-1; 8 bases match TRBD1. The CDR3 extends over 15 amino acids. Trimming cost V 2 bases and J 6 bases; bases outside gene matches: 7. CDR1 and CDR2 (germline): KGHDR, SFDVKD. Written as DNA, the CDR3 is TGTGCCACCAGTGATTCCGGACAGGGTTTGAATGGCTACACCTTC. It codes for CATSDSGQGLNGYTF.

This clone has just a few counts. V is TRBV4-2 and J is TRBJ2-7; the match to TRBD2 covers 11 bases. This CDR3 contains 15 residues. Germline assignment: CDR1 LGHNA and CDR2 YNFKEQ. Trimming took 1 base from V and 3 from J; bases not matched to a gene: 2. The CDR3 sequence: CASSQGLAGGYEQYF. The DNA for the CDR3 is TGTGCCAGCAGCCAAGGCCTAGCGGGAGGCTACGAGCAGTACTTC.

Here the CDR3 reads CASSPPGLKETQYF. The CDR3 DNA reads TGTGCCAGCTCACCACCGGGACTTAAAGAGACCCAGTACTTC. J is TRBJ2-5 and V is TRBV18, with D possibly matching TRBD2 (6 bases). The CDR3 spans 14 residues. Germline V gene lookup returns CDR1 KGHSH and CDR2 LQKENI. V dropped 0 bases and J dropped 3 bases, with 8 bases sitting between them.